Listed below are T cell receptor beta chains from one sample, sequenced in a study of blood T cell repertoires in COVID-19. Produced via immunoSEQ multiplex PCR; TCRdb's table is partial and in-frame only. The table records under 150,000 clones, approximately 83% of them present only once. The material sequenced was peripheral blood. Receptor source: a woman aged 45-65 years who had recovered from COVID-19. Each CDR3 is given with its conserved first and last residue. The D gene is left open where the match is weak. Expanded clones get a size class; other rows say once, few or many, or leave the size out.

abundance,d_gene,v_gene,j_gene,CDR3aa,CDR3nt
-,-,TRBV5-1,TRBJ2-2,CASSLSGRANTGELFF,TGCGCCAGCAGCTTGTCGGGCAGGGCGAACACCGGGGAGCTGTTTTTT
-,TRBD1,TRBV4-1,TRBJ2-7,CASSQAPTGTASYEQYF,TGCGCCAGCAGCCAAGCCCCTACCGGGACAGCCTCCTACGAGCAGTACTTC
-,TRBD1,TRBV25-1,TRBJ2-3,CASSVRGQGSDTQYF,TGTGCCAGCAGTGTGAGGGGACAGGGTTCAGATACGCAGTATTTT
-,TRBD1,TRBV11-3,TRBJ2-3,CASSPGRGTVTDTQYF,TGTGCCAGCAGCCCAGGCCGTGGGACAGTCACAGATACGCAGTATTTT
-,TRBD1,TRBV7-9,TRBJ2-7,CASSGSDRGFGEQYF,TGTGCCAGCAGCGGGTCGGACAGGGGGTTCGGCGAGCAGTACTTC
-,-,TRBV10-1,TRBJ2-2,CASSVTRPNTGELFF,TGCGCCAGCAGTGTGACAAGGCCGAACACCGGGGAGCTGTTTTTT
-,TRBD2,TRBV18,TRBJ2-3,CASSLLGGMDTQYF,TGTGCCAGCTCACTACTCGGGGGGATGGATACGCAGTATTTT
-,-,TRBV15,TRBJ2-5,CATSRDLEETQYF,TGTGCCACCAGCAGAGATCTAGAGGAGACCCAGTACTTC
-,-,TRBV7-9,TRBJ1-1,CASSIRGIEAFF,TGTGCCAGCAGCATAAGGGGGATTGAAGCTTTCTTT
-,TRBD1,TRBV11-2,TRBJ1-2,CASSSSGQSRDGYTF,TGTGCCAGCAGCTCTTCGGGACAGTCGAGAGATGGCTACACCTTC
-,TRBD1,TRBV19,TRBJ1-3,CASSISQDRAGNTIYF,TGTGCCAGTAGTATCTCCCAGGACAGGGCTGGAAACACCATATATTTT
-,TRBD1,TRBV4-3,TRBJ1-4,CASSQGDRDNEKLFF,TGCGCCAGCAGCCAAGGGGACAGGGATAATGAAAAACTGTTTTTT
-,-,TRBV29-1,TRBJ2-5,CSGHGGRGRETQYF,TGCAGCGGCCACGGGGGGCGGGGGAGAGAGACCCAGTACTTC
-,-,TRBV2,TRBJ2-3,CASIRESTDTQYF,TGTGCCAGCATTCGGGAGAGCACAGATACGCAGTATTTT
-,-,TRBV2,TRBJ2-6,CASSVLGANVLTF,TGTGCCAGCAGTGTACTTGGGGCCAACGTCCTGACTTTC
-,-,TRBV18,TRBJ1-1,CASSPPGRSNTEAFF,TGTGCCAGCTCACCACCCGGGAGATCGAACACTGAAGCTTTCTTT
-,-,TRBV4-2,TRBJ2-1,CASSQDRVGEINVEQFF,TGTGCCAGCAGCCAAGATAGGGTGGGAGAGATCAATGTTGAGCAGTTCTTC
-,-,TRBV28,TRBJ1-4,CASSLGGAENEKLFF,TGTGCCAGCAGTTTGGGGGGTGCGGAGAATGAAAAACTGTTTTTT
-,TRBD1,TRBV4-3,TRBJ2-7,CASSQVGWTGGGEQYF,TGCGCCAGCAGCCAAGTTGGATGGACAGGGGGCGGCGAGCAGTACTTC
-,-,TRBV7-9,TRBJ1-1,CASSLVQGLGAFF,TGTGCCAGCAGCTTAGTCCAGGGGCTTGGAGCTTTCTTT
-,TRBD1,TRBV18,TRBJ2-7,CASSLSGQTYEQYF,TGTGCCAGCTCACTTTCGGGACAGACCTACGAGCAGTACTTC
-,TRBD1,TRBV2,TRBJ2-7,CASSETGTGVLYF,TGTGCCAGCAGTGAAACCGGGACAGGGGTGCTGTACTTC
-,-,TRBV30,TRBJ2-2,CAWSGAGGRRRELFF,TGTGCCTGGAGTGGGGCAGGGGGGAGGAGAAGGGAGCTGTTTTTT
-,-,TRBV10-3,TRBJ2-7,CAISNLRGKAYEQYF,TGTGCCATCAGCAATCTCAGGGGAAAGGCTTACGAGCAGTACTTC
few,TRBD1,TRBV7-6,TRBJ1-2,CASSPRTGVGGYTF,TGTGCCAGCAGCCCTCGAACAGGGGTTGGGGGCTACACCTTC
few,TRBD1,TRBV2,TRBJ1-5,CASSGWTGGGQPQHF,TGTGCCAGCAGTGGGTGGACAGGGGGCGGTCAGCCCCAGCATTTT
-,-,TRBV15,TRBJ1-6,CATSRGGNPLNSPLHF,TGTGCCACCAGCAGGGGGGGGAATCCCCTTAATTCACCCCTCCACTTT
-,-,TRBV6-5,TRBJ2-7,CASRGLGHGDEQYF,TGTGCCAGCAGGGGACTCGGGCATGGAGACGAGCAGTACTTC
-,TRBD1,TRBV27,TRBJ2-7,CASGQGSSYEQYF,TGTGCCAGTGGACAGGGTTCGTCCTACGAGCAGTACTTC
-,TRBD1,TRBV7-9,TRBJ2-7,CASSSWRTGGMQYF,TGTGCCAGCAGCTCCTGGAGGACAGGGGGCATGCAGTACTTC
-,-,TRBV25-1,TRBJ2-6,CASSGYRAGANVLTF,TGTGCCAGCAGTGGTTACCGGGCTGGGGCCAACGTCCTGACTTTC
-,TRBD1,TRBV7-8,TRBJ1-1,CASSPFRQGGNTEAFF,TGTGCCAGCAGCCCGTTTCGACAGGGAGGGAACACTGAAGCTTTCTTT
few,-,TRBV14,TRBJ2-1,CASSPLTPVYNEQFF,TGTGCCAGCAGCCCCCTGACACCCGTATACAATGAGCAGTTCTTC
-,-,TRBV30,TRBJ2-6,CAWSFQRSGANVLTF,TGTGCCTGGAGTTTTCAGCGCTCTGGGGCCAACGTCCTGACTTTC
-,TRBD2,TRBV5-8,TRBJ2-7,CASRATGTSRVQYF,TGTGCCAGCAGGGCTACCGGGACTAGCCGAGTGCAGTACTTC
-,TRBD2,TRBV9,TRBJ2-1,CASSVVVTSGHNEQFF,TGTGCCAGCAGCGTAGTGGTGACTAGCGGGCACAATGAGCAGTTCTTC
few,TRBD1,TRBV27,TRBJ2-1,CASSQGGYEQFF,TGTGCCAGCAGTCAAGGGGGCTATGAGCAGTTCTTC
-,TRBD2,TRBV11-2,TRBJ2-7,CASGTGGYEQYF,TGTGCCAGCGGCACGGGAGGCTACGAGCAGTACTTC
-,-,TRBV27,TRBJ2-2,CASSTSGGRMGELFF,TGTGCCAGCAGTACATCCGGCGGGCGAATGGGGGAGCTGTTTTTT
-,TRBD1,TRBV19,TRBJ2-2,CASIPTGTGKTGELFF,TGTGCCAGTATTCCGACCGGGACAGGGAAAACCGGGGAGCTGTTTTTT
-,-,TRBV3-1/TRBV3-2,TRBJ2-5,CASSQLTSSETQYF,TGTGCCAGCAGCCAGCTTACTAGTTCCGAGACCCAGTACTTC
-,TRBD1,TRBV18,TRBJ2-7,CASSMPGQGVYEQYF,TGTGCCAGCTCAATGCCGGGACAGGGGGTATACGAGCAGTACTTC
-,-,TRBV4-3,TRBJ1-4,CASSRIMGVGVTAAGYEKLFF,TGCGCCAGCAGCCGTATAATGGGTGTGGGAGTGACCGCGGCGGGTTATGAAAAACTGTTTTTT
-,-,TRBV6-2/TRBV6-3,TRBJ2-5,CASSNPGETQYF,TGTGCCAGCAGTAACCCCGGGGAGACCCAGTACTTC
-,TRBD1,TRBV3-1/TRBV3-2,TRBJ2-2,CASSQSRTGGTGELFF,TGTGCCAGCAGCCAATCCAGGACAGGGGGAACCGGGGAGCTGTTTTTT
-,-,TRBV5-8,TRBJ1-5,CASSDDGVSFHF,TGTGCCAGCAGCGACGACGGAGTTTCCTTTCATTTT
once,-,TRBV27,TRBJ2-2,CASHAARAAGELFF,TGTGCCAGCCACGCGGCGAGGGCCGCCGGGGAGCTGTTTTTT
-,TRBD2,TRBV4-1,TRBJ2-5,CASSRGGVETQYF,TGCGCCAGCAGCCGCGGGGGAGTGGAGACCCAGTACTTC
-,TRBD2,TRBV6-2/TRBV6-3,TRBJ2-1,CASSQNLAASYNEQFF,TGTGCCAGCAGCCAAAACCTAGCGGCCTCCTACAATGAGCAGTTCTTC
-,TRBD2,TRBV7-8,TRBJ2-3,CASRPASGPQYF,TGTGCCAGCAGGCCCGCTAGCGGACCGCAGTATTTT
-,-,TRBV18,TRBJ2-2,CASSPRHFSNTGELFF,TGTGCCAGCTCACCTAGACACTTTTCGAACACCGGGGAGCTGTTTTTT